These 28 T cell receptor beta chains were all obtained from the same sample, sequenced in a study of blood T cell repertoires in COVID-19. Data came from immunoSEQ multiplex PCR; TCRdb stores just in-frame clones and leaves some out. The repertoire holds 200,000 to 250,000 clones, with 82% as singletons. Sequenced sample: PBMCs or T cells enriched from blood (not recorded which). These receptors were collected from a woman aged 55-69 years who had recovered from COVID-19.

The rearrangement uses TRBV5-6 and TRBJ2-3; D is unclear. This CDR3 is built from 14 residues. Per germline, CDR1 SGHDT and CDR2 YYEEEE. Trimming removed 4 bases from V and 1 base from J, with 10 bases in between. The CDR3 DNA follows: TGTGCCAGCAGCCCGCCGGCGGGCACAGATACGCAGTATTTT. It yields the protein CASSPPAGTDTQYF.

As to this clone: At one end the junction does not follow the germline gene, possibly because of a read error. The chain couples TRBV19 to TRBJ2-1, with a weak D call TRBD2 (5 bases). The CDR3 sequence is 15 residues long. Germline CDR1 reads LNHDA; CDR2 reads SQIVND (reference sequence). The CDR3 sequence is CASSPRADSCNEQFF. CDR3 coding DNA: TGTGCCAGTAGTCCCCGGGCGGACTCCTGCAATGAGCAGTTCTTC.

The chain links TRBV12-3 or TRBV12-4 to TRBJ1-2; 7 bases are a match to TRBD1. The CDR3 has 12 residues. V shed 5 bases and J 5 bases; nucleotides not matched to a gene: 2. CDR3 residues: CASSEGQYGYTF. The DNA of the CDR3 is TGTGCCAGCAGTGAGGGACAGTATGGCTACACCTTC.

This chain's CDR3 is CASSLLRGSDTQYF. The CDR3 DNA is TGTGCCAGCAGCTTACTCCGGGGGTCAGATACGCAGTATTTT. The chain couples TRBV7-2 to TRBJ2-3; D perhaps matches TRBD2 (6 bases). The germline V gene encodes CDR1 SGHTA and CDR2 FQGNSA. Trimming left V 2 bases short and J 4 bases short, with 10 bases between. The CDR3 totals 14 residues. The whole variable domain, filled in from reference TRBV7-2 and TRBJ2-3, reads GAGVSQSPSNKVTEKGKDVELRCDPISGHTALYWYRQSLGQGLEFLIYFQGNSAPDKSGLPSDRFSAERTGGSVSTLTIQRTQQEDSAVYLCASSLLRGSDTQYFGPGTRLTVL.

The rearrangement joins TRBV25-1 to TRBJ2-4; D is uncertain. The CDR3 consists of 13 residues. The germline V gene has CDR1 MGHDK and CDR2 SYGVNS. The V gene lost 3 bases and the J gene lost 3 bases, with 6 bases spanning the gap. The CDR3 sequence is CASSDRGKNIQYF. CDR3 DNA sequence: TGTGCCAGCAGTGATAGAGGCAAAAACATTCAGTACTTC.

The rearrangement joins TRBV18 to TRBJ2-1; 10 positions agree with TRBD2. The germline gives CDR1 KGHSH, CDR2 LQKENI. The CDR3 spans 15 residues. V dropped 3 bases and J dropped 13; count of bases not matched to a gene: 12. Here the CDR3 reads CASSPSGTSDSNQFF. The CDR3 DNA reads TGTGCCAGCTCACCTTCCGGGACTAGCGACAGCAACCAGTTCTTC.

V gene TRBV5-4 combines with J gene TRBJ2-1, with TRBD2 identical over 12 bases. Germline V gives CDR1 SGHNT, CDR2 YYREEE (reference sequence). The ends lost 6 bases at V and 7 bases at J; junction bases unmatched: 14. This CDR3 comprises 17 residues. This CDR3 reads CASTQGRASGRDNEQFF. The CDR3 DNA reads TGTGCCAGCACCCAGGGGAGGGCTAGCGGGAGGGATAATGAGCAGTTCTTC.

The chain links TRBV9 to TRBJ2-3; weak D call: TRBD2 (5 bases). CDR3 length: 16 amino acids. The V end lost 0 bases, the J end lost 1 base, and 12 bases lay between the germline ends. The germline CDR1 and CDR2 sequences are SGDLS and YYNGEE. The CDR3 DNA sequence: TGTGCCAGCAGCGTAGAATTCGGGGAGCGCACAGATACGCAGTATTTT. Protein product: CASSVEFGERTDTQYF.

This clone occurred once. CDR3: CASSRREEQYF. The CDR3 region has the DNA TGTGCCAGCAGCCGCCGGGAAGAGCAGTACTTC. The rearrangement joins TRBV7-8 to TRBJ2-7, with D perhaps TRBD2 (5 bases). Germline CDR1 SGHVS, CDR2 FQNEAQ. V lost 5 bases to trimming and J lost 7 bases, with 9 bases between them. There are 11 residues in the CDR3.

The gene calls are TRBV6-1 and TRBJ2-1; TRBD2 aligns across 11 bases. CDR3 length: 22 residues. Trimming removed 1 base from V and 0 bases from J; junction bases left unmatched: 17. Germline V CDR1 and CDR2: MNHNS, SASEGT. The CDR3 spells CASSEVFWVSGRVRSSYNEQFF. The CDR3 DNA reads as TGTGCCAGCAGTGAAGTGTTTTGGGTTAGCGGGAGGGTAAGGAGCTCCTACAATGAGCAGTTCTTC.

CDR3 in DNA: TGTGCCAGCACCGGGAATGAGAACACTGAAGCTTTCTTT. This gives the protein CASTGNENTEAFF. The chain couples TRBV2 to TRBJ1-1, with D unresolved. The CDR3 runs 13 residues. With 7 bases removed from V and 1 base from J, the gap between germline ends came to 10 bases. Germline-derived CDR1 and CDR2 are SNHLY and FYNNEI.

This chain joins TRBV14 and TRBJ1-2, with unresolved D. Trimming cost V 1 base and J 4 bases, with 13 bases left between them. CDR3 length equals 15 residues. CDR1 and CDR2 from the germline V gene are SGHDN and FVKESK. The CDR3, as DNA: TGTGCCAGCAGCCAAGGTGGTTTGGAGTTCTATGGCTACACCTTC. Translating it yields CASSQGGLEFYGYTF.

This clone has just one count. The chain's CDR3 is CASSHSGSDGYTF. DNA for the CDR3: TGTGCCAGCAGCCACTCAGGTTCGGATGGCTACACCTTC. The chain couples TRBV7-9 to TRBJ1-2; D is uncertain. There are 13 residues in the CDR3. The V gene's germline CDR1 is SEHNR and CDR2 FQNEAQ (reference sequence). Between the trimmed V and J ends, which lost 5 bases and 6 bases, there was a span of 13 bases.

The chain recombines TRBV27 with TRBJ1-1; 11 bases align to TRBD1. The J segment lost 6 bases and the V segment lost 4 bases, leaving 10 bases of the junction unmatched. This CDR3 comprises 16 residues. Per the germline V gene, CDR1 is MNHEY and CDR2 is SMNVEV (reference sequence). As DNA, the CDR3 is TGTGCCAGCAGTTCCCGGGACAGGGGGTTTCGGGCTGAAGCTTTCTTT. This codes for CASSSRDRGFRAEAFF.

This clone has a handful of counts. The V call is TRBV7-9, the J call TRBJ2-5; weak D call: TRBD2 (6 bases). V lost 8 bases, J lost 1 base, and 17 bases lay in between. This CDR3 is built from 15 residues. CDR1 and CDR2 from the germline V gene are SEHNR and FQNEAQ (reference sequence). CDR3 nucleotides: TGTGCCAGCGGTCCGTTTGGGACTCCCCAAGAGACCCAGTACTTC. It specifies CASGPFGTPQETQYF.

CDR3 sequence: CSVETQGVYNEQFF. The CDR3 DNA reads as TGCAGCGTTGAAACGCAGGGGGTCTACAATGAGCAGTTCTTC. The rearrangement links TRBV29-1 to TRBJ2-1; 7 nucleotides match TRBD1. The length of the CDR3 is 14 residues. CDR1 is SQVTM, CDR2 ANQGSEA, per germline. With 2 bases clipped from V and 3 bases from J, the junction kept 4 bases outside the gene matches.

The CDR3 DNA reads TGTGCCAGCAGCCAAGCGCAGAACGCCTATGGCTACACCTTC. This sequence encodes CASSQAQNAYGYTF. The chain employs TRBV14 and TRBJ1-2, with no clear D. The germline V gene has CDR1 SGHDN and CDR2 FVKESK. V dropped 1 base and J dropped 4 bases, with 10 bases sitting between them. CDR3 length: 14 amino acids. Using reference TRBV14 and TRBJ1-2 for the parts outside the CDR3, the full variable domain is EAGVTQFPSHSVIEKGQTVTLRCDPISGHDNLYWYRRVMGKEIKFLLHFVKESKQDESGMPNNRFLAERTGGTYSTLKVQPAELEDSGVYFCASSQAQNAYGYTFGSGTRLTVV.

In this sample, this clone turned up a few times. Other nucleotide sequences in the sample specify the same CDR3. V and J are TRBV2 and TRBJ1-2, with a possible D match to TRBD1 (5 bases). Trimming cost V 2 bases and J 4 bases, with 5 bases left between them. This CDR3 is 12 amino acids long. The germline gives CDR1 SNHLY, CDR2 FYNNEI. CDR3 region: CASSEQGYGYTF. CDR3 DNA sequence: TGTGCCAGCAGTGAACAGGGCTATGGCTACACCTTC.

V gene TRBV25-1 combines with J gene TRBJ1-1; D gene unclear. CDR1 is MGHDK, CDR2 SYGVNS, per germline. V lost 1 base to trimming and J lost 7 bases, with 16 bases between them. This CDR3 has 15 amino acids. CDR3 sequence: CASSESFRGLGEAFF. DNA of the CDR3: TGTGCCAGCAGTGAATCGTTTCGGGGTTTAGGTGAAGCTTTCTTT.

This rearrangement joins TRBV11-2 to TRBJ1-5; 7 nucleotides line up with TRBD1. The CDR3 has 15 amino acids. V trimming: 0 bases; J trimming: 6 bases; junction bases outside the gene matches: 5. Per germline, CDR1 SGHAT and CDR2 FQNNGV. The CDR3 here is CASSLETGYGQPQHF. In DNA, the CDR3 is TGTGCCAGCAGCTTAGAGACAGGGTACGGTCAGCCCCAGCATTTT.

V usage is TRBV6-2 or TRBV6-3 and J usage is TRBJ2-3; tentative D call: TRBD1 (6 bases). The germline gives CDR1 MNHEY, CDR2 SVGEGT. The CDR3 is 15 amino acids. Trimming removed 0 bases from V and 5 bases from J, with 12 bases in between. The CDR3 is CASSYSGTIGDTQYF. In nucleotides, the CDR3 is TGTGCCAGCAGTTACTCAGGGACAATCGGAGATACGCAGTATTTT.

V is TRBV21-1 and J is TRBJ2-1; the table assigns TRBD2, which was not confirmed against the DNA. TRBV21-1 has pseudogene status. The CDR3 is 16 residues long. CDR3 sequence reads: CASSKKEGLVYNEQFF. The CDR3 DNA sequence: TGTGCCAGCAGCAAAAAGGAGGGACTAGTTTACAATGAGCAGTTCTTC.

This clone turned up a few times. The V and J genes are TRBV19 and TRBJ2-3, with D perhaps matching TRBD1 (5 bases). Germline assignment: CDR1 LNHDA and CDR2 SQIVND (reference sequence). V lost 5 bases and J 2 bases, leaving 8 bases between the germline ends. The CDR3 has 13 residues. CDR3 in amino acids: CASSDRDTDTQYF. As DNA, the CDR3 is TGTGCCAGTAGTGACAGAGACACAGATACGCAGTATTTT.

V gene TRBV4-2 combines with J gene TRBJ2-1; the D is unclear. The CDR3 consists of 16 residues. Trimming removed 0 bases at V and 6 bases at J, with 15 bases between. Germline CDR1 reads LGHNA; CDR2 reads YNFKEQ. In DNA form, the CDR3 reads TGTGCCAGCAGCCAAGAGCGGTTTGGCCCACTCAATGAGCAGTTCTTC. Translation: CASSQERFGPLNEQFF.

V is TRBV29-1 and J is TRBJ1-2; TRBD1 agrees at 8 bases. V dropped 6 bases and J dropped 8; count of bases not matched to a gene: 14. Germline V gene sequence: CDR1 SQVTM, CDR2 ANQGSEA. CDR3 length: 14 residues. CDR3 region: CSVSTLGQGYGYTF. CDR3 in DNA: TGCAGCGTCTCTACCCTAGGACAGGGTTACGGCTACACCTTC.

CDR3: CASSDRGSQPQHF. The CDR3 nucleotides read TGTGCCAGCAGCGACAGGGGTAGTCAGCCCCAGCATTTT. The chain employs TRBV6-6 and TRBJ1-5; 8 nucleotides agree with TRBD1. The CDR3 covers 13 residues. V gave up 6 bases and J gave up 6 bases; unmatched junction bases: 4. Germline-derived CDR1 and CDR2 are MNHNY and SVGAGI (reference sequence).

This chain connects TRBV5-1 to TRBJ1-2; no reliable D call. V was shortened by 0 bases and J by 5 bases, with 17 bases between the two germline ends. The CDR3 is 16 amino acids. Germline V gene sequence: CDR1 SGHRS, CDR2 YFSETQ. The CDR3 loop reads CASSLEGKRRGYGYTF. For the CDR3, the DNA is TGCGCCAGCAGCTTGGAAGGGAAGCGAAGAGGGTATGGCTACACCTTC.

This clone was counted ten times or more. The gene calls are TRBV4-1 and TRBJ2-3; 12 positions match TRBD2. After removal of 4 bases from V and 9 bases from J, the junction contained 8 bases not matched to a gene. Germline CDR1 is MGHRA and CDR2 is YSYEKL. This CDR3 spans 15 amino acids. The CDR3 sequence: CASSPPSGGVRTQYF. The CDR3 DNA is TGCGCCAGCAGCCCCCCTAGCGGGGGGGTTAGAACGCAGTATTTT.